This T cell receptor (beta chain) was documented in a study of cytomegalovirus exposure and HLA in healthy donors. The PCR made use of 60 Vbeta and 13 Jbeta primers. TCRdb's copy holds only in-frame clones and misses some; the assay was immunoSEQ multiplex PCR. The sample has under 200,000 clones, about an eighth seen once; the top ten hold approximately 7.8%. CDR1 and CDR2 (germline): SGHTA, FQGNSA. The CDR3 is 14 amino acids. V was trimmed by 3 bases and J by 6 bases, leaving 11 bases between them. The chain employs TRBV7-2 and TRBJ2-2; possible D gene TRBD2, 6 bases. The sequenced sample was PBMCs. This receptor was obtained from a man aged 50 or older in good health and CMV-seropositive. CDR3 in amino acids: CASSLHLASGELFF. For the CDR3, the DNA is TGTGCCAGCAGCTTGCACCTAGCGTCCGGGGAGCTGTTTTTT.